These 16 T cell receptor beta chains share one sample of origin, sequenced in a study of beta chain features in type 1 diabetes. These TCRs' antigens remain unknown. The entirety of the isolated RNA underwent reverse transcription, so expressed TCRB transcripts were sequenced. TCRdb's copy holds only in-frame clones and misses some; the assay was immunoSEQ multiplex PCR. Of 230,000 or so clones listed, roughly 17% were seen once; the top ten hold roughly 0.08%. General study results and limits: Type 1 diabetes patients had TCRB CDR3s that were shorter (moderately but significantly so) in all four CD4+ subsets.

The sample comprised naive CD4+ T cells from blood. All receptors derive from a man aged 30 to 45 with type 1 diabetes.

This clone has more than one count but fewer than ten. This chain joins TRBV9 and TRBJ1-5, with D maybe TRBD1 (6 bases). This CDR3 is 15 amino acids long. The germline gives CDR1 SGDLS, CDR2 YYNGEE. Trimming left V 0 bases short and J 7 bases short, with 14 bases between. The CDR3 nucleotides read TGTGCCAGCAGCGTAGGACCGGGGGCAAGGCAGCCCCAGCATTTT. Encoded protein: CASSVGPGARQPQHF.

This clone turned up a few times. V is TRBV29-1 and J is TRBJ1-5, with D perhaps TRBD1 (5 bases). The CDR3 spans 12 residues. The germline V gene has CDR1 SQVTM and CDR2 ANQGSEA. The V end lost 4 bases, the J end lost 5 bases, and 9 bases lay between the germline ends. CDR3 bases: TGCAGCGTTGGGGACGGAGATCAGCCCCAGCATTTT. Its protein product is CSVGDGDQPQHF.

This clone has a handful of counts. Other DNA sequences within the sample encode an identical CDR3. This chain uses TRBV20-1 with TRBJ2-1; D call uncertain. Trimming shortened V by 1 base and J by 5 bases, and 3 bases separated the two germline ends. The CDR3 totals 11 residues. Germline CDR1 DFQATT, CDR2 SNEGSKA (reference sequence). The CDR3 spells CSARGNNEQFF. CDR3 in DNA: TGCAGTGCTAGAGGAAACAATGAGCAGTTCTTC.

The chain employs TRBV7-2 and TRBJ2-5; D gene uncertain. The CDR3 consists of 13 residues. Per germline, CDR1 SGHTA and CDR2 FQGNSA. V lost 1 base and J lost 5, with 8 bases in between. In DNA form, the CDR3 reads TGTGCCAGCAGCTTAGATCCGCGGGAGACCCAGTACTTC. Its translation: CASSLDPRETQYF. The full variable domain, in which reference TRBV7-2 and TRBJ2-5 provide the parts outside the CDR3, is GAGVSQSPSNKVTEKGKDVELRCDPISGHTALYWYRQSLGQGLEFLIYFQGNSAPDKSGLPSDRFSAERTGGSVSTLTIQRTQQEDSAVYLCASSLDPRETQYFGPGTRLLVL.

This clone showed up just a few times. The rearrangement joins TRBV9 to TRBJ2-7; TRBD1 matches at 8 bases. Trimming removed 0 bases from V and 2 bases from J; junction bases left unmatched: 4. CDR1 SGDLS and CDR2 YYNGEE come from the germline V gene. The CDR3 runs 15 residues. DNA of the CDR3: TGTGCCAGCAGCGTAGGGGGGACAGGCGCCTACGAGCAGTACTTC. This sequence encodes CASSVGGTGAYEQYF.

V gene TRBV5-1 combines with J gene TRBJ2-7, with 15 bases matching TRBD2. With 4 bases clipped from V and 1 base from J, the junction kept 9 bases outside the gene matches. The CDR3 has 18 residues. Germline V lookup: CDR1 SGHRS, CDR2 YFSETQ. This CDR3 is CASSPAGTSGRRSYEQYF. The CDR3 DNA reads TGCGCCAGCAGCCCGGCCGGGACTAGCGGGAGGAGATCCTACGAGCAGTACTTC. Full variable domain (missing parts from reference TRBV5-1 and TRBJ2-7): KAGVTQTPRYLIKTRGQQVTLSCSPISGHRSVSWYQQTPGQGLQFLFEYFSETQRNKGNFPGRFSGRQFSNSRSEMNVSTLELGDSALYLCASSPAGTSGRRSYEQYFGPGTRLTVT.

This chain joins TRBV29-1 and TRBJ2-5; D remains ambiguous. This CDR3 has 13 residues. Germline V gene data show CDR1 as SQVTM and CDR2 as ANQGSEA. Trimming cost V 6 bases and J 4 bases, with 15 bases left between them. CDR3 sequence (DNA): TGCAGCGTCGACGTCGCCACCGGAGAGACCCAGTACTTC. Its translation is CSVDVATGETQYF.

The sample holds a few counts of this clone. CDR3 in amino acids: CSVDVTNTGELFF. CDR3 sequence (DNA): TGCAGCGTAGACGTAACGAACACCGGGGAGCTGTTTTTT. The genes are TRBV29-1 and TRBJ2-2; no firm D call. Per germline, CDR1 SQVTM and CDR2 ANQGSEA. Trimming cost V 6 bases and J 0 bases, with 8 bases left between them. The CDR3 consists of 13 residues.

The chain joins TRBV30 to TRBJ1-5, with D perhaps matching TRBD1 (5 bases). The length of the CDR3 is 13 residues. Trimming removed 4 bases from V and 6 bases from J, with 13 bases in between. Germline V gene sequence: CDR1 GTSNPN, CDR2 SVGIG (reference sequence). In nucleotides, the CDR3 is TGTGCCTGGAATCACGGGGGAGGTCAGCCCCAGCATTTT. Translating gives CAWNHGGGQPQHF.

This clone came up a few times. The rearrangement uses TRBV18 and TRBJ2-1, with unresolved D. V gave up 1 base and J gave up 5 bases, with 6 bases separating them. In germline, CDR1 is KGHSH, CDR2 LQKENI. There are 13 residues in the CDR3. For the CDR3, the DNA is TGTGCCAGCTCACCACAGGGAAACAATGAGCAGTTCTTC. This sequence encodes CASSPQGNNEQFF.

This clone has only a few counts. V usage is TRBV7-9 and J usage is TRBJ1-1; no firm D call. Germline CDR1 and CDR2: SEHNR and FQNEAQ (reference sequence). Deletions cut 1 base from V and 0 bases from J, with 9 bases between. The CDR3 is 15 amino acids. The CDR3 is CASSLEGTMNTEAFF. CDR3 DNA sequence: TGTGCCAGCAGCTTAGAGGGAACTATGAACACTGAAGCTTTCTTT.

The J gene is TRBJ1-5, the V gene TRBV23-1; D gene uncertain. TRBV23-1 is an open reading frame whose function is uncertain. The V and J ends lost 0 bases and 11 bases respectively, with 14 bases between them. This CDR3 comprises 14 residues. The CDR3 sequence: CASSQSYLPGTQHF. The CDR3 region has the DNA TGCGCCAGCAGTCAATCTTACCTCCCTGGGACCCAGCATTTT.

V usage is TRBV9 and J usage is TRBJ2-7, with TRBD2 matching over 8 bases. The CDR3 is 12 amino acids. The junction had 7 bases not matched to a gene; V was cut back by 5 bases and J by 9 bases. Germline-derived CDR1 and CDR2 are SGDLS and YYNGEE. In DNA, the CDR3 is TGTGCCAGCAGTGGGGGAGGACTAGCGCAGTACTTC. This translates into CASSGGGLAQYF.

The V call is TRBV23-1, the J call TRBJ2-4; a possible D gene is TRBD2 (6 bases). TRBV23-1 is filed as an ORF, its function uncertain. V dropped 0 bases and J dropped 5 bases, with 14 bases sitting between them. The CDR3 loop spans 16 amino acids. CDR3 in DNA: TGCGCCAGCAGTCAATCGAGTTGGGGGGATGAAAACATTCAGTACTTC. Protein: CASSQSSWGDENIQYF.

The chain is built from TRBV5-1 and TRBJ2-5; D may be TRBD2 (6 bases). Looked up from germline, CDR1 is SGHRS and CDR2 is YFSETQ. The CDR3 runs to 13 residues. V was trimmed by 5 bases and J by 5 bases, leaving 13 bases between them. CDR3 coding DNA: TGCGCCAGCAGTTCGGGAGCCGAGGAGACCCAGTACTTC. Translating it yields CASSSGAEETQYF.

In this sample, this clone turned up a few times. This chain joins TRBV7-2 and TRBJ2-3; D not resolved. Germline V gene data show CDR1 as SGHTA and CDR2 as FQGNSA. CDR3 length equals 11 residues. V was shortened by 1 base and J by 6 bases, with 2 bases between the two germline ends. CDR3 loop: CASSLEDTQYF. In DNA form, the CDR3 reads TGTGCCAGCAGCTTAGAGGATACGCAGTATTTT. The entire variable domain, with the rest obtained from reference TRBV7-2 and TRBJ2-3, is as follows: GAGVSQSPSNKVTEKGKDVELRCDPISGHTALYWYRQSLGQGLEFLIYFQGNSAPDKSGLPSDRFSAERTGGSVSTLTIQRTQQEDSAVYLCASSLEDTQYFGPGTRLTVL.